These T cell receptor beta chains were read from a single sample in a study of blood T cell repertoires in COVID-19. Data came from immunoSEQ multiplex PCR; TCRdb stores just in-frame clones and leaves some out. The table includes about 370,000 clones, roughly nine tenths detected once. The source material was peripheral blood. The receptors here all came from a woman in her 30s with COVID-19, enrolled during active disease. Each CDR3 is given with its conserved first and last residue. Fields, in order: D gene, J gene, clone size, V gene, CDR3 protein, CDR3 DNA. D genes are given only for firm matches. Size is omitted from some rows. Given values are once, few, many or a class for expanded clones.

. TRBJ2-1 . TRBV7-8 CASSLVRGDNEQFF TGTGCCAGCAGCTTAGTCAGAGGTGACAATGAGCAGTTCTTC
TRBD1 TRBJ2-7 . TRBV15 CATSAGTGGYEQYF TGTGCCACCAGCGCCGGGACAGGGGGGTACGAGCAGTACTTC
TRBD1 TRBJ1-3 . TRBV4-1 CASSLVDGTALFSGNTIYF TGCGCCAGCAGCCTGGTGGATGGGACAGCGCTGTTCTCTGGAAACACCATATATTTT
. TRBJ1-1 . TRBV10-2 CASRRPPGRHEMNTEAFF TGCGCCAGCCGACGGCCCCCCGGGAGGCACGAGATGAACACTGAAGCTTTCTTT
. TRBJ1-1 once TRBV29-1 CSVGGRGTEAFF TGCAGCGTTGGAGGCAGAGGGACTGAAGCTTTCTTT
. TRBJ1-2 . TRBV6-5 CASSYSAADPNYGYTF TGTGCCAGCAGTTACTCTGCGGCGGATCCTAACTATGGCTACACCTTC
. TRBJ1-2 once TRBV30 CAWSISGGYTF TGTGCCTGGAGTATCTCCGGTGGCTACACCTTC
. TRBJ2-2 . TRBV7-2 CASSERQDSLNTGELFF TGTGCCAGCAGCGAACGACAGGACAGCTTGAACACCGGGGAGCTGTTTTTT
. TRBJ2-1 once TRBV5-6 CASSLGAYNEQFF TGTGCCAGCAGCTTGGGCGCCTACAATGAGCAGTTCTTC
. TRBJ2-1 . TRBV7-9 CASSPRRGLGADYNEQFF TGTGCCAGCAGCCCCCGTCGGGGTTTGGGGGCGGACTACAATGAGCAGTTCTTC
TRBD1 TRBJ2-2 . TRBV11-2 CASSSPRTGGPGELFF TGTGCCAGCAGCTCACCCCGGACAGGGGGTCCCGGGGAGCTGTTTTTT
. TRBJ2-7 . TRBV28 CASSLERSGYEQYF TGTGCCAGCAGTTTGGAACGGAGCGGTTACGAGCAGTACTTC
TRBD1 TRBJ1-3 . TRBV14 CASSQWTGISGNTIYF TGTGCCAGCAGCCAATGGACAGGGATCTCTGGAAACACCATATATTTT
. TRBJ1-1 . TRBV19 CASTIVGGEAFF TGTGCCAGTACCATAGTAGGAGGGGAAGCTTTCTTT
. TRBJ1-1 . TRBV19 CASSIFGAMNTEAFF TGTGCCAGTAGTATTTTCGGTGCCATGAACACTGAAGCTTTCTTT
. TRBJ2-1 . TRBV5-1 CASSLVQDNEQFF TGCGCCAGCAGCCTGGTACAGGACAATGAGCAGTTCTTC
TRBD1 TRBJ1-1 . TRBV5-1 CASSLGSGTGTEAFF TGCGCCAGCAGCTTGGGCTCCGGGACAGGGACTGAAGCTTTCTTT
TRBD1 TRBJ2-5 . TRBV5-6 CASSTDRGPWETQYF TGTGCCAGCAGCACGGACAGGGGCCCGTGGGAGACCCAGTACTTC
. TRBJ2-7 . TRBV7-2 CASSPIGGQTYEQYF TGTGCCAGCAGCCCCATCGGAGGGCAAACCTACGAGCAGTACTTC
TRBD1 TRBJ1-2 . TRBV3-1/TRBV3-2 CASSLTRRDRGNYGYTF TGTGCCAGCAGCCTAACTCGCCGGGACAGGGGAAACTATGGCTACACCTTC
TRBD1 TRBJ1-2 . TRBV7-7 CASSLGDRVYGYTF TGTGCTAGCAGCTTAGGAGACAGGGTGTATGGCTACACCTTC
TRBD2 TRBJ2-2 few TRBV5-1 CASSQGLAGPGTGELFF TGCGCCAGCAGCCAGGGACTAGCGGGACCAGGCACCGGGGAGCTGTTTTTT
. TRBJ2-3 . TRBV5-1 CASSLEGRKDTDTQYF TGCGCCAGCAGCTTGGAAGGGAGGAAAGACACAGATACGCAGTATTTT
TRBD2 TRBJ2-7 . TRBV6-2/TRBV6-3 CASSYPLAGPSYEQYF TGTGCCAGCAGTTACCCACTAGCGGGGCCCTCCTACGAGCAGTACTTC
TRBD2 TRBJ2-1 . TRBV28 CASSIRTSGGYNEQFF TGTGCCAGCAGTATCCGGACTAGCGGGGGTTACAATGAGCAGTTCTTC
. TRBJ1-3 . TRBV10-3 CAISEWGDSGNTIYF TGTGCCATCAGTGAGTGGGGGGACTCTGGAAACACCATATATTTT
. TRBJ2-5 . TRBV30 CAWSVRRAPGPRFWETQYF TGTGCCTGGAGTGTACGGAGAGCCCCCGGTCCGCGTTTTTGGGAGACCCAGTACTTC
. TRBJ1-2 . TRBV4-2 CASSQEGSNYGYTF TGTGCCAGCAGCCAAGAGGGGAGTAACTATGGCTACACCTTC
TRBD1 TRBJ2-6 . TRBV18 CASSPRDRGPDLASGANVLTF TGTGCCAGCTCACCGCGGGACAGGGGCCCCGATTTGGCCTCTGGGGCCAACGTCCTGACTTTC
TRBD2 TRBJ2-5 . TRBV27 CASSKGLAGETQYF TGTGCCAGCAGCAAGGGACTAGCGGGAGAGACCCAGTACTTC
. TRBJ1-5 . TRBV6-2/TRBV6-3 CASSYSTGGGFQPQHF TGTGCCAGCAGTTACTCGACGGGAGGGGGGTTTCAGCCCCAGCATTTT
. TRBJ1-2 . TRBV5-1 CASRDDAGRHYGYTF TGCGCCAGCAGAGATGATGCAGGGCGTCACTATGGCTACACCTTC
TRBD2 TRBJ2-3 few TRBV7-6 CASSLAASGSTDTQYF TGTGCCAGCAGCTTAGCCGCTAGCGGGAGCACAGATACGCAGTATTTT
. TRBJ1-1 . TRBV15 CATSRDTLFLFDTEAFF TGTGCCACCAGCAGAGACACCTTATTCCTATTCGACACTGAAGCTTTCTTT
. TRBJ1-2 . TRBV5-6 CASSLFETPLGYTF TGTGCCAGCAGCTTGTTTGAAACCCCCCTAGGCTACACCTTC
. TRBJ1-4 few TRBV28 CASSANSAINEKLFF TGTGCCAGCAGTGCGAACAGTGCGATAAATGAAAAACTGTTTTTT
. TRBJ1-2 once TRBV7-8 CASSSRETLGGYTF TGTGCCAGCAGCTCTAGAGAGACCCTTGGGGGCTACACCTTC
. TRBJ1-5 . TRBV6-2/TRBV6-3 CASSYTPGSPNQPQHF TGTGCCAGCAGTTACACCCCGGGATCTCCTAATCAGCCCCAGCATTTT
TRBD1 TRBJ1-2 . TRBV5-1 CASSETGGPLYGYTF TGCGCCAGCAGCGAAACAGGGGGGCCCCTCTATGGCTACACCTTC
TRBD2 TRBJ2-5 . TRBV5-8 CASSLWTRRETQYF TGTGCCAGCAGCTTGTGGACTAGAAGAGAGACCCAGTACTTC
TRBD1 TRBJ1-2 once TRBV4-1 CASSQGTGAEYGYTF TGCGCCAGCAGCCAAGGGACAGGGGCGGAATATGGCTACACCTTC
. TRBJ2-3 . TRBV4-1 CASSQVPRFTDTQYF TGCGCCAGCAGCCAAGTCCCTCGGTTCACAGATACGCAGTATTTT
. TRBJ1-5 . TRBV6-4 CASTLSSNQPQHF TGTGCCAGCACGCTTAGTAGCAATCAGCCCCAGCATTTT
. TRBJ2-7 . TRBV7-2 CASSLVGEAGEQYF TGTGCCAGCAGCTTAGTAGGAGAGGCGGGGGAGCAGTACTTC
TRBD1 TRBJ1-6 . TRBV4-1 CASSQGQGANSPLHF TGCGCCAGCAGCCAAGGCCAGGGGGCGAATTCACCCCTCCACTTT
. TRBJ2-3 . TRBV12-3/TRBV12-4 CASSFRGDTQYF TGTGCCAGCAGTTTTAGGGGAGATACGCAGTATTTT
. TRBJ2-3 . TRBV5-6 CASSLGVLTSTDTQYF TGTGCCAGCAGCCTGGGAGTTCTAACCTCCACAGATACGCAGTATTTT
. TRBJ2-1 . TRBV19 CASSIEWYGTLDEQFF TGTGCCAGTAGTATAGAGTGGTACGGGACTCTCGATGAGCAGTTCTTC
TRBD2 TRBJ2-1 . TRBV10-3 CAISESIDTAGGGEQFF TGTGCCATCAGTGAGTCGATCGATACGGCGGGAGGAGGCGAGCAGTTCTTC
TRBD1 TRBJ2-3 once TRBV29-1 CSVEAQGVDTQYF TGCAGCGTTGAAGCCCAGGGGGTGGATACGCAGTATTTT
TRBD2 TRBJ2-1 . TRBV3-1/TRBV3-2 CASSQTSYRLAEHNEQFF TGTGCCAGCAGCCAAACCTCCTATAGACTAGCGGAACACAATGAGCAGTTCTTC
. TRBJ1-1 . TRBV7-2 CASSPPANTGTEAFF TGTGCCAGCAGCCCACCGGCCAACACGGGCACTGAAGCTTTCTTT